This TCR beta chain is from a study of shared clonotypes between healthy human individuals. General study results and limits: Naive subsets typically showed greater estimated richness than memory subsets.

Assay used: immunoSEQ multiplex PCR; TCRdb lists only in-frame clones, some missing. Here the sample spans approximately 1.9 million clones, about 94% being singletons. The CDR3 runs 14 residues. Germline assignment: CDR1 SGHRS and CDR2 YFSETQ. The V and J ends lost 2 bases and 6 bases, in that order; junction bases with no gene match: 7. Naive CD8 populations comprised CD45RO-negative cells positively selected for CCR7, excluding terminally differentiated effector memory CD45RA+ cells. This clone was found once. Its specificity is not known. Sequencing used naive CD8+ T cells from PBMCs. The chain is built from TRBV5-1 and TRBJ2-7; 8 nucleotides agree with TRBD2. This sequence originates from a man younger than 35 in good health. Some clones in this sample may be carry-over from other donors' samples. Here the CDR3 DNA reads TGCGCCAGCAGCTTTTCAGCGGGAGTAAGCGAGCAGTACTTC. It codes for CASSFSAGVSEQYF.